Below are 4 T cell receptor beta chains sequenced from a single sample in a study of T cells in Graves' hyperthyroidism and ophthalmopathy. Template material for amplifying TCR beta CDR3 regions consisted of RNA transcripts. HTBI primers were the set used in a first-round RT-PCR of the TCR CDR3. Each CDR3 protein is one row after TCRdb ran MiXCR on the multiplex PCR reads. This table has about 640,000 distinct CDR3 sequences, roughly 46% appearing once. Sequences were obtained from peripheral blood or thyroid tissue (not recorded which). The receptor set was obtained from an adult man with Graves' disease, either hyperthyroidism or ophthalmopathy (not recorded which).

This clonotype was counted a few times. The CDR3, as DNA: TGTGCCAGCAGTGCGCCGGGCGTTGCGAACACCGGGGAGCTGTTTTTT. The encoded protein is CASSAPGVANTGELFF. V gene TRBV2 combines with J gene TRBJ2-2; D gene ambiguous. Trimming shortened V by 4 bases and J by 0 bases, and 12 bases separated the two germline ends. Germline CDR1 SNHLY, CDR2 FYNNEI. The CDR3 spans 16 residues.

This clonotype has only a few counts. The chain links TRBV7-8 to TRBJ2-2, with D maybe TRBD2 (5 bases). V gave up 5 bases and J gave up 1 base, with 14 bases separating them. Germline V gene lookup returns CDR1 SGHVS and CDR2 FQNEAQ. The CDR3 runs to 16 residues. In DNA form, the CDR3 reads TGTGCCAGCAGCCCCGACGGAGGCGGGAACACCGGGGAGCTGTTTTTT. Its protein product is CASSPDGGGNTGELFF.

In its sample, this clonotype was seen a few times. The V gene is TRBV20-1, the J gene TRBJ2-7, with TRBD1 matching over 7 bases. The V and J ends lost 1 base and 6 bases, in that order; junction bases with no gene match: 9. The CDR3 totals 14 residues. Looked up from germline, CDR1 is DFQATT and CDR2 is SNEGSKA (reference sequence). The CDR3 DNA sequence: TGCAGTGCTAGAGCCCCCAAGACAGGGCTCGAGCAGTACTTC. As protein: CSARAPKTGLEQYF.

Only one count was recorded for this clonotype. The chain recombines TRBV2 with TRBJ1-6; D unclear. The CDR3 covers 15 residues. Germline values: CDR1 SNHLY, CDR2 FYNNEI. The V end was cut by 6 bases, the J end by 7 bases, with 16 bases between. CDR3 in amino acids: CASSQTFGLNSPLHF. In DNA, the CDR3 is TGTGCCAGCAGCCAAACGTTTGGACTAAATTCACCCCTCCACTTT.